This record looks at one T cell receptor (beta chain) sequence and its context. Its matching antigen is unknown. The data belong to a study of cytomegalovirus exposure and HLA in healthy donors. Study conclusions and caveats: With further analysis later on, most CMV-associated TCR beta chains appeared HLA-restricted.

13 Jbeta primers and 60 Vbeta primers were used for the PCR. Libraries were prepared by immunoSEQ multiplex PCR; TCRdb keeps only in-frame clonotypes and omits some of them. The data show about 190,000 clones, approximately 86% seen once. Sequenced: PBMCs. This TCR derives from a young woman in good health and CMV-seronegative.

The DNA for the CDR3 is TGCGCCAGCAGCCACGGTATTAGGGGGCGCGGAACAGATACGCAGTATTTT. Its protein is CASSHGIRGRGTDTQYF. The rearrangement uses TRBV5-1 and TRBJ2-3, with 7 positions matching TRBD1. This CDR3 has 17 amino acids. Germline CDR1 SGHRS, CDR2 YFSETQ. Trimming removed 4 bases from V and 3 bases from J; junction bases left unmatched: 14.